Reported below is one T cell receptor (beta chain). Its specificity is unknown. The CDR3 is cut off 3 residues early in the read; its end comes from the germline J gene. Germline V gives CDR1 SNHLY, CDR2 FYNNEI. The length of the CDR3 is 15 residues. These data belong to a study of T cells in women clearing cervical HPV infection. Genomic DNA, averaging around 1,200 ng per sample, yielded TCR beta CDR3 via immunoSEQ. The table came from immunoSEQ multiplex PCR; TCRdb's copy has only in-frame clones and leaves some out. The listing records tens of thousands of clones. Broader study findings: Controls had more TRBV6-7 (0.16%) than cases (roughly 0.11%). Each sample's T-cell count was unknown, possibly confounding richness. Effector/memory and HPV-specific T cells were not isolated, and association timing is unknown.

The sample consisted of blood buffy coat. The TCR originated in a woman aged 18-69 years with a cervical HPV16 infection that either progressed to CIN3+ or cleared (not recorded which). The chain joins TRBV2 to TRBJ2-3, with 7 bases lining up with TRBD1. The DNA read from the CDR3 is TGTGCCAGCAGTGAACAGGGGGTTCGTGGAGAGACG. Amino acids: CASSEQGVRGET. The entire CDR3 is CASSEQGVRGETQYF.